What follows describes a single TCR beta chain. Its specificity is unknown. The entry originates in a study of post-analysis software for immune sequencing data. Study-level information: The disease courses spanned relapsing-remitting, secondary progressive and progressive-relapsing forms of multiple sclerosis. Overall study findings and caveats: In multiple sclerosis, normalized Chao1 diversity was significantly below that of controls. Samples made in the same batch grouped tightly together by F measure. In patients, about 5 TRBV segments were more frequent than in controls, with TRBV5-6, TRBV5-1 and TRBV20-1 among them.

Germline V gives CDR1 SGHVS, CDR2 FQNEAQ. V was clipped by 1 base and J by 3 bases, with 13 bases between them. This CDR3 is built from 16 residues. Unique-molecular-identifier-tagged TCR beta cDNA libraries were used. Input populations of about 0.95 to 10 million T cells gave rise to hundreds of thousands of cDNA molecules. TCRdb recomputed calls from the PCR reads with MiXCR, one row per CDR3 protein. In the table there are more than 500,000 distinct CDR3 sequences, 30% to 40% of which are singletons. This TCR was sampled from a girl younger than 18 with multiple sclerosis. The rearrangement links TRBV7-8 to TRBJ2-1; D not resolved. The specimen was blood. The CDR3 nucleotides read TGTGCCAGCAGCTTAGGCACTTCCCCCAGCTACAATGAGCAGTTCTTC. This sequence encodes CASSLGTSPSYNEQFF.